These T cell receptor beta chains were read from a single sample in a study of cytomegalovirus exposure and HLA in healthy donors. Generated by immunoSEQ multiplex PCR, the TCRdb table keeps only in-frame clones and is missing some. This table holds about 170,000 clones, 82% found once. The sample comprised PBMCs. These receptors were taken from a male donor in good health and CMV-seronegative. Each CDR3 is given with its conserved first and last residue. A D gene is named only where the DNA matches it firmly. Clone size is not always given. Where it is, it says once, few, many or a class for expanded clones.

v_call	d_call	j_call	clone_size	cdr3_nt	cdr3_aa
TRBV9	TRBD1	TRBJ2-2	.	TGTGCCAGCAGCCTGGCGCCTCACCGGGACAGGGGGCTGGGGACCGGGGAGCTGTTTTTT	CASSLAPHRDRGLGTGELFF
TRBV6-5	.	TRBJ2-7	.	TGTGCCAGCAGGTGGACTTCTCTCTCCTACGAGCAGTACTTC	CASRWTSLSYEQYF
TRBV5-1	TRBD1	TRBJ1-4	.	TGCGCCAGTACAACCGGGACAGGAGTTGAAAAACTGTTTTTT	CASTTGTGVEKLFF
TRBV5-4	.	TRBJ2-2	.	TGTGCCAGCAGCTTGGGACACCCGAACACCGGGGAGCTGTTTTTT	CASSLGHPNTGELFF
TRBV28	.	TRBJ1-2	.	TGTGCCAGCAGTCCCCCACAGGGAAACTATGGCTACACCTTC	CASSPPQGNYGYTF
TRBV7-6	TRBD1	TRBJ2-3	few	TGTGCCAGCGGGGCACAGGGGGATACGCAGTATTTT	CASGAQGDTQYF
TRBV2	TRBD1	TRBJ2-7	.	TGTGCCAGCAGGGACAGGGGAGGATCCTACGAGCAGTACTTC	CASRDRGGSYEQYF
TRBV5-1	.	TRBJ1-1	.	TGCGCCAGCCGGATTGAGGGAGGAGAAGCTTTCTTT	CASRIEGGEAFF
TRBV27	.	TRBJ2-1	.	TGTGCCAGCAGTTTATCGATAGAGCGGAGAAGCTCCTACAATGAGCAGTTCTTC	CASSLSIERRSSYNEQFF
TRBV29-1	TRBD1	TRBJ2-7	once	TGCAGCATACGACAGGGGACCTACGAGCAGTACTTC	CSIRQGTYEQYF
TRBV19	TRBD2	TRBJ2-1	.	TGTGCCAGTAGTTTCGGGGGGAGGTACAATGAGCAGTTCTTC	CASSFGGRYNEQFF
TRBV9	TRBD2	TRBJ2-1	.	TGTGCCAGCAGCGTAGCGGGGGGGGTGAGCTCCTACAATGAGCAGTTCTTC	CASSVAGGVSSYNEQFF
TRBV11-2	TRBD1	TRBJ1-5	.	TGTGCCAGCAGCCCTGGGACAGTGGGAAATCAGCCCCAGCATTTT	CASSPGTVGNQPQHF
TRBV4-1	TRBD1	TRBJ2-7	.	TGCGCCAGCAGCCTGTCGGGACAGAGCACCTACGAGCAGTACTTC	CASSLSGQSTYEQYF
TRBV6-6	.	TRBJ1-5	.	TGTGCCAGCACATCACGACAGAGCAATCAGCCCCAGCATTTT	CASTSRQSNQPQHF
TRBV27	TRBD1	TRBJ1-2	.	TGTGCCAGCGGACAGGGTCTGGCTAACTATGGCTACACCTTC	CASGQGLANYGYTF
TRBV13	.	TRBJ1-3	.	TGTGCCAGCAGCGAGCAAACCTCTGGAAACACCATATATTTT	CASSEQTSGNTIYF
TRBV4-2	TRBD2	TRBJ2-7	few	TGTGCCAGCAGCCAAGTTCAGGGTAGCGGGGGGGCCCCCTACGAGCAGTACTTC	CASSQVQGSGGAPYEQYF
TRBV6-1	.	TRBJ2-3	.	TGTGGTAGTAAGGGGGGGGCCGACAACACAGATACGCAGTATTTT	CGSKGGADNTDTQYF
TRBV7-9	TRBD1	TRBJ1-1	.	TGTGCCAGCAGCACACTAGAAAGGACAGGGAACACTGAAGCTTTCTTT	CASSTLERTGNTEAFF
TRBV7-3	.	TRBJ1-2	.	TGTGCCAGCAGCCCTCGAGGGGGTCAAGCCCATGGCTACACCTTC	CASSPRGGQAHGYTF
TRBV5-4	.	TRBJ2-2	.	TGTGCCAGCAGCTTGGTTGGTGGCAGCGGGGAGCTGTTTTTT	CASSLVGGSGELFF
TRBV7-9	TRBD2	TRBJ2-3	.	TGTGCCAGCAGCTTAGGAACCCGACTAGCGAGCCAGGGGCCAGATACGCAGTATTTT	CASSLGTRLASQGPDTQYF